A few counts support the clone carrying this TCR beta chain. The PCR used 60 Vbeta and 13 Jbeta primers. Clones were sequenced by immunoSEQ multiplex PCR, and TCRdb holds only the in-frame ones, with some missing. The repertoire holds about 120,000 clones, with more than 15% as singletons. This sample stems from a study of cytomegalovirus exposure and HLA in healthy donors. V trimming: 9 bases; J trimming: 6 bases; junction bases outside the gene matches: 13. The CDR3 consists of 15 residues. In germline, CDR1 is MDHEN, CDR2 SYDVKM. V is TRBV28 and J is TRBJ2-3; 9 bases agree with TRBD1. This sequence was found in a female donor in good health and CMV-seropositive. The specimen was PBMCs. This CDR3 is CASSASGTGTDTQYF. The CDR3 DNA reads TGTGCCAGTTCCGCTTCCGGGACAGGGACCGATACGCAGTATTTT.